Below, 4 T cell receptor beta chains from the same sample are listed, as sequenced in a study of control samples from healthy donors and cancer patients. Clones were read by immunoSEQ multiplex PCR, and TCRdb kept only the in-frame ones, dropping some. This table holds about 85,000 clones, 89% found once. Sequencing was done on a sample of blood. The receptors come from a man between 50 and 59 years old in good health.

This sequence joins TRBV27 and TRBJ2-5; D uncertain. The CDR3 totals 13 residues. Trimming cost V 4 bases and J 2 bases, with 8 bases left between them. From germline, CDR1 is MNHEY and CDR2 SMNVEV (reference sequence). The CDR3 DNA reads TGTGCCAGCAGTTCCGGCAGGCAAGAGACCCAGTACTTC. It yields the protein CASSSGRQETQYF.

The V and J genes are TRBV6-2 or TRBV6-3 and TRBJ2-5, with a possible D match to TRBD1 (5 bases). With 2 bases removed from V and 4 bases from J, the gap between germline ends came to 8 bases. Per germline, CDR1 MNHEY and CDR2 SVGEGT. The CDR3 length is 13 residues. The CDR3 sequence: CASSYQGPETQYF. As DNA, the CDR3 is TGTGCCAGCAGTTACCAGGGTCCAGAGACCCAGTACTTC.

CDR3 nucleotides: TGTGCCAGCAGTTACTCTTCAGGGGGGTCCTACGAGCAGTACTTC. Amino acids: CASSYSSGGSYEQYF. The rearrangement joins TRBV6-5 to TRBJ2-7, with D tentatively TRBD1 (7 bases). CDR3 length: 15 amino acids. V shed 0 bases and J shed 1 base, with 10 bases lying between them. Germline values: CDR1 MNHEY, CDR2 SVGAGI.

CDR3 in amino acids: CSVELGFGYTF. CDR3 coding DNA: TGCAGCGTTGAGTTGGGGTTTGGCTACACCTTC. This sequence joins TRBV29-1 and TRBJ1-2; D not resolved. Between the trimmed V and J ends, which lost 3 bases and 7 bases, there was a span of 9 bases. Germline V gives CDR1 SQVTM, CDR2 ANQGSEA. CDR3 length: 11 amino acids.